The T cell receptor beta chain described here comes from a study of post-analysis software for immune sequencing data. About the research overall: Relapsing-remitting, secondary progressive and progressive-relapsing forms made up the multiple sclerosis disease courses.

Regarding the study as a whole: In multiple sclerosis, normalized Chao1 diversity was significantly below that of controls. Five or six TRBV segments, TRBV5-6, TRBV5-1 and TRBV20-1 among them, were found more frequent in patients than controls.

Unique molecular identifiers were carried by the TCR beta cDNA libraries. Each sample of roughly 0.85 to 11 million input T cells yielded approximately 500,000 cDNA molecules, so each molecule approximated one T cell. TCRdb passed the PCR reads through MiXCR, listing each CDR3 protein once. The sample has about 460,000 distinct CDR3 sequences, approximately 45% seen once. The V and J ends lost 0 bases and 9 bases, in that order; junction bases with no gene match: 8. Germline CDR1 and CDR2: MRHNA and SNTAGT. This CDR3 comprises 16 residues. This clonotype was detected a few times. Its cognate antigen is unknown.

The chain couples TRBV6-4 to TRBJ2-1, with 10 bases identical to TRBD2. The TCR comes from a girl under 18 with multiple sclerosis. Material: blood. The CDR3 protein is CASSDSLGLAASEQFF. In DNA form, the CDR3 reads TGTGCCAGCAGTGACTCGCTCGGACTAGCGGCTAGTGAGCAGTTCTTC.